This T cell receptor (beta chain) is drawn from a study of shared clonotypes between healthy human individuals. Study-wide results and caveats: Generation probabilities of non-shared clonotypes were lower (relative to those shared by all four donors).

The CDR3 contains 13 residues. The germline V gene has CDR1 MNHNS and CDR2 SASEGT. V lost 6 bases, J lost 1 base, and 10 bases lay in between. A word on this clone: The antigen remains undetermined.

It was at deep level that the assay was run. The data were produced by immunoSEQ multiplex PCR, yet TCRdb's version contains in-frame clones alone and is incomplete. The repertoire holds approximately 1.5 million clones, with 95% to 99% as singletons. The sample consisted of naive CD4+ T cells sorted from blood. Sample subset: CD45RA+ positively selected. V and J are TRBV6-1 and TRBJ2-7; D unresolved. The receptor was isolated from a man aged 25 to 40 in good health. CDR3 sequence reads: CASRTFVSYEQYF. Written as DNA, the CDR3 is TGTGCCAGCAGGACTTTTGTATCCTACGAGCAGTACTTC.